Presented here are 23 T cell receptor beta chains from one specimen sequenced in a study of cytomegalovirus exposure and HLA in healthy donors. TCRdb's copy holds only in-frame clones and misses some; the assay was immunoSEQ multiplex PCR. This table has tens of thousands of clones, roughly 90% appearing once. Material: PBMCs. The source is a woman aged 18-29 years in good health and CMV-seropositive.

The V call is TRBV6-5, the J call TRBJ2-2, with 7 bases aligning to TRBD2. This CDR3 contains 16 residues. The V gene's germline CDR1 is MNHEY and CDR2 SVGAGI. V trimming: 2 bases; J trimming: 1 base; junction bases outside the gene matches: 4. The CDR3 nucleotides are TGTGCCAGCAGTTACGCGACTAGCTGGAACACCGGGGAGCTGTTTTTT. Translation: CASSYATSWNTGELFF.

The rearrangement links TRBV2 to TRBJ2-5; possible D gene TRBD2, 5 bases. This CDR3 has 12 amino acids. Trimming stripped 7 bases from V and 4 bases from J, with 10 bases between. Germline values: CDR1 SNHLY, CDR2 FYNNEI. DNA of the CDR3: TGTGCCAGCATCGAAGGAGGAGAGACCCAGTACTTC. This codes for CASIEGGETQYF.

The chain carries TRBV28 and TRBJ2-1; tentative D call: TRBD1 (6 bases). Trimming pared 5 bases from V and 6 bases from J, leaving 17 bases between. Germline assignment: CDR1 MDHEN and CDR2 SYDVKM. The CDR3 extends over 15 amino acids. This CDR3 reads CASSRRTGSRNEQFF. CDR3 sequence (DNA): TGTGCCAGCAGTCGAAGAACAGGGTCCCGCAATGAGCAGTTCTTC.

V usage is TRBV27 and J usage is TRBJ1-3, with D possibly TRBD1 on 6 matching bases. The CDR3 extends over 14 amino acids. Germline V gives CDR1 MNHEY, CDR2 SMNVEV (reference sequence). Trimming removed 6 bases at V and 4 bases at J, with 13 bases between. The CDR3 sequence: CASRPIGQGNTIYF. CDR3 DNA: TGTGCCAGCAGACCAATCGGACAGGGAAACACCATATATTTT.

The chain links TRBV19 to TRBJ2-3; 10 nucleotides agree with TRBD2. Germline values: CDR1 LNHDA, CDR2 SQIVND (reference sequence). The CDR3 length is 19 residues. The ends lost 5 bases at V and 5 bases at J; junction bases unmatched: 19. The CDR3 protein is CASSGTPLLAGETRDTQYF. The CDR3 DNA sequence: TGTGCCAGTAGTGGGACCCCCCTGCTAGCGGGGGAAACCAGAGATACGCAGTATTTT.

This chain joins TRBV27 and TRBJ1-5, with a tentative D call TRBD1 (6 bases). The CDR3 has 14 residues. Germline assignment: CDR1 MNHEY and CDR2 SMNVEV (reference sequence). V was clipped by 3 bases and J by 4 bases, with 10 bases between them. The CDR3: CASSFQGRNQPQHF. In DNA, the CDR3 is TGTGCCAGCAGTTTCCAGGGGCGTAATCAGCCCCAGCATTTT.

The genes are TRBV19 and TRBJ1-1; 10 bases fit TRBD1. Germline V gives CDR1 LNHDA, CDR2 SQIVND (reference sequence). V trimming: 7 bases; J trimming: 5 bases; junction bases outside the gene matches: 7. This CDR3 spans 14 amino acids. The CDR3 loop reads CASTSDRGFTEAFF. CDR3 sequence (DNA): TGTGCCAGTACCTCGGACAGGGGGTTTACTGAAGCTTTCTTT.

This chain connects TRBV6-5 to TRBJ2-7; 9 nucleotides agree with TRBD1. Germline loops: CDR1 MNHEY, CDR2 SVGAGI. There are 13 residues in the CDR3. The J segment lost 4 bases and the V segment lost 5 bases, leaving 3 bases of the junction unmatched. CDR3 loop: CASSRDREYEQYF. DNA for the CDR3: TGTGCCAGCAGTAGGGACAGGGAATACGAGCAGTACTTC.

This chain links TRBV9 with TRBJ2-7; possibly TRBD1 for D (7 bases). This CDR3 comprises 14 residues. Germline CDR1 and CDR2: SGDLS and YYNGEE. The V gene lost 4 bases and the J gene lost 5 bases, with 16 bases spanning the gap. The CDR3: CASSPFAGGHEQYF. CDR3 DNA sequence: TGTGCCAGCAGCCCCTTTGCAGGGGGGCACGAGCAGTACTTC.

The chain uses TRBV2 and TRBJ2-6; TRBD1 is a possible D gene (6 bases). The CDR3 loop spans 17 amino acids. The germline V and J ends were trimmed by 3 bases and 0 bases, with 12 bases remaining between them. CDR1 and CDR2 (germline): SNHLY, FYNNEI. The CDR3 DNA reads TGTGCCAGCAGTGACCCCAGGGGTCTCTCTGGGGCCAACGTCCTGACTTTC. Protein sequence: CASSDPRGLSGANVLTF. The variable domain in full, with the rest retrieved from reference TRBV2 and TRBJ2-6, is EPEVTQTPSHQVTQMGQEVILRCVPISNHLYFYWYRQILGQKVEFLVSFYNNEISEKSEIFDDQFSVERPDGSNFTLKIRSTKLEDSAMYFCASSDPRGLSGANVLTFGAGSRLTVL.

The J gene is TRBJ2-2, the V gene TRBV15, with a tentative D call TRBD1 (5 bases). V shed 1 base and J shed 4 bases, with 19 bases lying between them. Germline values: CDR1 LNHNV, CDR2 YYDKDF (reference sequence). The CDR3 totals 18 residues. The DNA for the CDR3 is TGTGCCACCAGCAGAGGTAGAGGTAGGGGATCGGTCACCGGGGAGCTGTTTTTT. Its protein is CATSRGRGRGSVTGELFF.

The genes are TRBV19 and TRBJ2-7; 9 nucleotides align to TRBD1. V was clipped by 5 bases and J by 4 bases; unmatched bases: 12. The CDR3 contains 16 residues. CDR1 and CDR2 from the germline V gene are LNHDA and SQIVND (reference sequence). In nucleotides, the CDR3 is TGTGCCAGTAGTCCACGACCGGGACAGGGTACGTACGAGCAGTACTTC. Residues: CASSPRPGQGTYEQYF.

The V call is TRBV2, the J call TRBJ1-4; a weak D match, TRBD1 (5 bases). This CDR3 has 15 residues. V lost 3 bases and J 8 bases, leaving 16 bases between the germline ends. Germline CDR1 is SNHLY and CDR2 is FYNNEI. The CDR3 nucleotides are TGTGCCAGCAGTGATTGGAGTCAGGGTTTCGAAAAACTGTTTTTT. Its protein product is CASSDWSQGFEKLFF.

DNA for the CDR3: TGTGCCAGCAGCCAAGGCCAGGGCGGACCCAGGCCCCAGCATTTT. Protein sequence: CASSQGQGGPRPQHF. This chain links TRBV4-2 with TRBJ1-5; perhaps TRBD1 as D (5 bases). Trimming removed 1 base at V and 9 bases at J, with 16 bases between. The germline V gene encodes CDR1 LGHNA and CDR2 YNFKEQ. The length of the CDR3 is 15 residues.

The rearrangement links TRBV2 to TRBJ1-4; 9 bases are shared with TRBD1. In germline, CDR1 is SNHLY, CDR2 FYNNEI. With 3 bases clipped from V and 8 bases from J, the junction kept 13 bases outside the gene matches. The CDR3 has 17 residues. The chain's CDR3 is CASSDLFLGQGGEKLFF. In DNA, the CDR3 is TGTGCCAGCAGTGATCTTTTCTTGGGACAGGGTGGCGAAAAACTGTTTTTT. Full variable domain (outside the CDR3, taken from reference TRBV2 and TRBJ1-4): EPEVTQTPSHQVTQMGQEVILRCVPISNHLYFYWYRQILGQKVEFLVSFYNNEISEKSEIFDDQFSVERPDGSNFTLKIRSTKLEDSAMYFCASSDLFLGQGGEKLFFGSGTQLSVL.

This rearrangement joins TRBV7-2 to TRBJ1-6; D is unclear. The V gene's germline CDR1 is SGHTA and CDR2 FQGNSA. This CDR3 has 12 residues. The V gene lost 6 bases and the J gene lost 8 bases, with 8 bases spanning the gap. CDR3: CASRTGDSPLHF. The CDR3 DNA is TGTGCCAGCAGGACGGGTGATTCACCCCTCCACTTT.

The rearrangement joins TRBV28 to TRBJ1-4; 9 bases agree with TRBD1. The germline V gene encodes CDR1 MDHEN and CDR2 SYDVKM. V lost 4 bases, J lost 6 bases, and 12 bases stayed unmatched. The CDR3 totals 17 residues. CDR3 sequence reads: CASSSTGTGGRDEKLFF. Here the CDR3 DNA reads TGTGCCAGCAGTTCTACCGGCACAGGGGGCAGAGATGAAAAACTGTTTTTT.

This rearrangement joins TRBV7-9 to TRBJ2-5; 12 nucleotides agree with TRBD2. Germline CDR1 SEHNR, CDR2 FQNEAQ (reference sequence). The ends lost 6 bases at V and 4 bases at J; junction bases unmatched: 6. This CDR3 contains 15 residues. DNA for the CDR3: TGTGCCAGCAGTCCAGGACTAGCGGGGTCAGAGACCCAGTACTTC. Protein sequence: CASSPGLAGSETQYF.

V usage is TRBV5-1 and J usage is TRBJ2-1; perhaps TRBD2 as D (5 bases). The V gene's germline CDR1 is SGHRS and CDR2 YFSETQ. The germline V and J ends were trimmed by 0 bases and 3 bases, with 16 bases remaining between them. The length of the CDR3 is 17 residues. CDR3 in DNA: TGCGCCAGCAGCTTGGTCCACAGCGGTGGGCTCTACAATGAGCAGTTCTTC. This sequence encodes CASSLVHSGGLYNEQFF.

The genes are TRBV28 and TRBJ1-2, with a possible D match to TRBD1 (6 bases). The CDR3 extends over 13 amino acids. CDR1 and CDR2 from the germline V gene are MDHEN and SYDVKM. Trimming pared 6 bases from V and 5 bases from J, leaving 13 bases between. CDR3 nucleotides: TGTGCCAGCAGATACAGGGACCCATATGGCTACACCTTC. Protein: CASRYRDPYGYTF.

This chain connects TRBV4-3 to TRBJ1-2; no clear D gene. The CDR3 covers 15 residues. The V and J ends lost 2 bases and 4 bases respectively, with 14 bases between them. The germline V gene has CDR1 LGHNA and CDR2 YSLEER. This CDR3 is CASSQQVQLTYGYTF. The CDR3 nucleotides are TGCGCCAGCAGCCAACAGGTACAATTAACCTATGGCTACACCTTC.

J is TRBJ1-1 and V is TRBV6-1; 10 nucleotides align to TRBD1. From germline, CDR1 is MNHNS and CDR2 SASEGT. The CDR3 contains 15 residues. The trim removed 6 bases at V and 1 base at J, leaving 5 bases unmatched. CDR3 amino acids: CASSPRQGANTEAFF. DNA for the CDR3: TGTGCCAGCAGCCCACGACAGGGGGCGAACACTGAAGCTTTCTTT.

This clone was counted once. The chain uses TRBV19 and TRBJ1-1; D possibly corresponds to TRBD1 (6 bases). Germline V lookup: CDR1 LNHDA, CDR2 SQIVND (reference sequence). Between the trimmed V and J ends, which lost 4 bases and 2 bases, there was a span of 17 bases. The CDR3 contains 16 residues. The CDR3 sequence: CASSNDYRDINTEAFF. CDR3 bases: TGTGCCAGTAGTAACGATTACAGGGATATAAACACTGAAGCTTTCTTT. The full variable domain, with the rest looked up from reference TRBV19 and TRBJ1-1, is DGGITQSPKYLFRKEGQNVTLSCEQNLNHDAMYWYRQDPGQGLRLIYYSQIVNDFQKGDIAEGYSVSREKKESFPLTVTSAQKNPTAFYLCASSNDYRDINTEAFFGQGTRLTVV.